This TCR beta chain is drawn from a study of control samples from healthy donors and cancer patients. TCRdb keeps only in-frame clones here, not all; method: immunoSEQ multiplex PCR. This table holds about 38,000 clones, about four fifths found once. The CDR3 totals 11 residues. Germline assignment: CDR1 SGHRS and CDR2 YFSETQ. V was cut by 5 bases and J by 3 bases, with 2 bases left in between. The J gene is TRBJ2-2, the V gene TRBV5-1; D uncertain. The sequence was collected from a woman in her sixties with lung cancer. The sample was PBMCs. The CDR3 DNA reads TGCGCCAGCAGATACACCGGGGAGCTGTTTTTT. This gives the protein CASRYTGELFF.